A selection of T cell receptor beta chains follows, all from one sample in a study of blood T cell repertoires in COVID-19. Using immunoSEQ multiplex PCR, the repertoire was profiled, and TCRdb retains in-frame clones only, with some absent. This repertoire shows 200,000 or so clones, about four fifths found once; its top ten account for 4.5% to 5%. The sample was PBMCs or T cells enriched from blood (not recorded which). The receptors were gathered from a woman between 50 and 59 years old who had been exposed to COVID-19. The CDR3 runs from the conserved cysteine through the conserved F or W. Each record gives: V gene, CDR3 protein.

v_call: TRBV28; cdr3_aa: CASSLEGRGTFF
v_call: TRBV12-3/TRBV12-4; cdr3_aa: CASSKDYYGYTF
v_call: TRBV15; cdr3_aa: CATSTGEVGYTF
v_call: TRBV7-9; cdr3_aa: CASSLGQLAGVYNEQFF
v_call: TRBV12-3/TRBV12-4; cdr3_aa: CASSFTENTEAFF
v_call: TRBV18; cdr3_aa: CASSPAGFQSNYGYTF
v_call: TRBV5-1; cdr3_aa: CASSWGTPPYEQYF
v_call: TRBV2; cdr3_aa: CASSVRGLAEAFF
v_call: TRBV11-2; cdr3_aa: CASSLEGAWTGELFF
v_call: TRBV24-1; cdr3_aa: CATSDGGTGSEAFF
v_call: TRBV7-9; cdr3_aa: CASSRNGLSGNTIYF
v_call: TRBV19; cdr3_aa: CASRYRGQETQYF
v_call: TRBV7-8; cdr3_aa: CASSLVGYNSPLHF
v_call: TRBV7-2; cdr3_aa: CASRLAGPTDTQYF
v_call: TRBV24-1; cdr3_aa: CATSASGGANTEAFF
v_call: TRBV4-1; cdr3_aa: CASPPEDESAQHF
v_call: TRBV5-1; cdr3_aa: CASSSLGSPGEQYF
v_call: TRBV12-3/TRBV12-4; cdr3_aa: CASSSGQGRAFF
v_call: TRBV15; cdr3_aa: CATSREGDQPQHF
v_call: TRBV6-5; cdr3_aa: CASRGKDQPQHF
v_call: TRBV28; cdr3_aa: CASSLGGTGNTIYF
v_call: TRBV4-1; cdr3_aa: CASSLDRANSPLHF
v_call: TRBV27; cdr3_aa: CASRSLTSDDSYEQYF
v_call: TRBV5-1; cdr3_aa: CASNSGTGGRGTF
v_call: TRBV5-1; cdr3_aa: CASSPRQDFKETQYF
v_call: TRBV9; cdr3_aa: CASSVGRDSQETQYF
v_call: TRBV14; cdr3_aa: CASSQVQGGYGYTF
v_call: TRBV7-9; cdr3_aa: CASSLGETEAFF
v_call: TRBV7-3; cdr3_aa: CASSQTWNTGELFF
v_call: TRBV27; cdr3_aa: CASRVRMGGVSEAFF
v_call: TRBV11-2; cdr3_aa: CASSSILQRGGHEQYF
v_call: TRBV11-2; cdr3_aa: CASSFFTGNTIYF
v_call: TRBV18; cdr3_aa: CASSQDRWAFF
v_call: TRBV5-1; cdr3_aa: CASSITGQKDYEQYF
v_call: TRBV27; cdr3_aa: CASGLALETQYF
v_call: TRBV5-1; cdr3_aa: CASSLRGRGWLGMNTEAFF
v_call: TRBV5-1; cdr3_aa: CASSEGTRGSGETQYF
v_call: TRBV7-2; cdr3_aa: CASSTPPRVFGNTEAFF
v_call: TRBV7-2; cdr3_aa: CASSLSVRNTIYF
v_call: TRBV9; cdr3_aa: CASSVRTGDTGELFF
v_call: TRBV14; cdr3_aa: CASSQGTIRDRAGTEAFF